Listed below are T cell receptor beta chains from one sample, sequenced in a study of T cell responses to AZD1222 COVID-19 vaccine. The table came from immunoSEQ multiplex PCR; TCRdb's copy has only in-frame clones and leaves some out. The sample lists roughly 180,000 clones, approximately 90% occurring once. Sequencing was performed on peripheral blood, taken on day 0 of AZD1222 vaccination. All receptors come from an adult in good health. Both conserved end residues are trimmed from each CDR3.

TRBV5-4 | ASSGDRGVYYGYT
TRBV5-4 | ASSPIMDPGGHEQY
TRBV5-6 | ASSLVGEQF
TRBV4-1 | ASSPPQGVKSRHKNIQY
TRBV5-1 | ASSPTHSGNTIY
TRBV18 | ASSLQKVYEQY
TRBV28 | ASGLGTGNEKLF
TRBV6-5 | ASKPLAGLYNEQF
TRBV19 | ASSEHWGGSNQPQH
TRBV9 | ASSGPLGVNEAF
TRBV24-1 | ATSDGMMEEKLF
TRBV30 | AWSVTGGAYNEQF
TRBV3-1/TRBV3-2 | ASSQGGGGSYNSPLH
TRBV12-3/TRBV12-4 | ASSFAGLGGYT
TRBV5-4 | ASSRGGGEQY
TRBV6-5 | ASSLRDQY
TRBV5-1 | ASSGIQGRTDTQY
TRBV5-8 | ASSLVRTSSYNSPLH
TRBV6-5 | ASCLGRNYYGYT
TRBV11-3 | ASSPGTSGREVQY